This T cell receptor (beta chain) emerged from a study of T cell repertoires in cytomegalovirus infection. TCRdb analysed the reads with MiXCR anew, one entry per CDR3 protein. The sample lists about 920,000 distinct CDR3 sequences, less than 40% occurring once. Comments on this clonotype: Antigen unknown.

The sample consisted of cultured CD8+ T cells from PBMCs, taken from culture after CMV antigen stimulation. The TCR comes from a human donor in good health (CMV status not recorded). Some clones in this sample may be carry-over from other donors' samples.

This chain's CDR3 is CASSASGANYNEQFF. DNA of the CDR3: TGTGCCAGCAGTGCTAGCGGGGCTAACTACAATGAGCAGTTCTTC. This chain joins TRBV6-1 and TRBJ2-1, with 9 bases matching TRBD2. The CDR3 is 15 amino acids. Germline CDR1 MNHNS, CDR2 SASEGT. J gave up 3 bases and V 4 bases, and 4 bases lay outside the gene matches.